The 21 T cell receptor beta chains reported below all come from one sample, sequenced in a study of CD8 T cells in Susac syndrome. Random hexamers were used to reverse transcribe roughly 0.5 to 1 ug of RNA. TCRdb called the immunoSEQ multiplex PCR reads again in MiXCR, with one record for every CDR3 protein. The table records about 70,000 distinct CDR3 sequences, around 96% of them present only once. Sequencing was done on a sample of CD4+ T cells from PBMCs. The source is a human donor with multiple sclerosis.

This chain's CDR3 is CASSEYRGQGNEQFF. DNA of the CDR3: TGTGCCAGCAGTGAATATCGGGGACAGGGAAATGAGCAGTTCTTC. This chain connects TRBV25-1 to TRBJ2-1; 9 bases are shared with TRBD1. The J segment lost 7 bases and the V segment lost 0 bases, leaving 4 bases of the junction unmatched. This CDR3 comprises 15 residues. Germline loops: CDR1 MGHDK, CDR2 SYGVNS.

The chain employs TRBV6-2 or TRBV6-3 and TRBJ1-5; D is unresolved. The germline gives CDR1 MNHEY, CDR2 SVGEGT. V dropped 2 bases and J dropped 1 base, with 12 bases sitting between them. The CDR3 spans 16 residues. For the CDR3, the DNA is TGTGCCAGCAGTTACCGGGCCGGCCAAAGCAATCAGCCCCAGCATTTT. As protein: CASSYRAGQSNQPQHF.

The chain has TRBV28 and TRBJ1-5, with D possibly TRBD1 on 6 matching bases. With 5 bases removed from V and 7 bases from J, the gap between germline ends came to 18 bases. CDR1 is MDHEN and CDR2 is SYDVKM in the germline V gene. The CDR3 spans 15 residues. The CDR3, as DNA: TGTGCCAGCAGTCCTGGACAGTACGGAGGGCAGCCCCAGCATTTT. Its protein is CASSPGQYGGQPQHF.

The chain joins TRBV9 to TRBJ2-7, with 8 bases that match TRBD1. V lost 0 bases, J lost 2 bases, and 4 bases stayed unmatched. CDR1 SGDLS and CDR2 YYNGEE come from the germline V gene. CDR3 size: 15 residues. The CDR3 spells CASSVGVTGAYEQYF. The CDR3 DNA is TGTGCCAGCAGCGTAGGAGTGACAGGGGCCTACGAGCAGTACTTC.

CDR3 in amino acids: CSAGSSNTGELFF. The DNA of the CDR3 is TGCAGCGCCGGGAGTTCTAACACCGGGGAGCTGTTTTTT. The chain employs TRBV29-1 and TRBJ2-2; D is perhaps TRBD2 (6 bases). Germline CDR1 and CDR2: SQVTM and ANQGSEA. The CDR3 is 13 amino acids. V was cut by 7 bases and J by 2 bases, with 11 bases left in between.

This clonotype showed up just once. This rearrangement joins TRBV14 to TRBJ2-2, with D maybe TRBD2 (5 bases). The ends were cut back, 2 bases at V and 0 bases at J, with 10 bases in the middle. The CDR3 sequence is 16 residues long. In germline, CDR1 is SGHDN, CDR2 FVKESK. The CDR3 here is CASSQRHGANTGELFF. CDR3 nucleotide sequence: TGTGCCAGCAGCCAACGACACGGGGCGAACACCGGGGAGCTGTTTTTT.

The CDR3 bases are TGTGCCTGGAGTGTACTGGGTCTCGGCAGGAGTCAAGAGACCCAGTACTTC. Translation gives CAWSVLGLGRSQETQYF. This chain connects TRBV30 to TRBJ2-5; D is uncertain. Germline CDR1 GTSNPN, CDR2 SVGIG (reference sequence). CDR3 length: 17 residues. With 0 bases removed from V and 2 bases from J, the gap between germline ends came to 19 bases.

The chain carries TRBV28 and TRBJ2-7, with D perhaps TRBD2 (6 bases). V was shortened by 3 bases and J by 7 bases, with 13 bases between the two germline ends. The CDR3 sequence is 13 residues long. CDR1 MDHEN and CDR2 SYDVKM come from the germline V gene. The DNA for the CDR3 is TGTGCCAGCAGTTTTGGGGGGAGAGCGGAGCAGTACTTC. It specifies CASSFGGRAEQYF.

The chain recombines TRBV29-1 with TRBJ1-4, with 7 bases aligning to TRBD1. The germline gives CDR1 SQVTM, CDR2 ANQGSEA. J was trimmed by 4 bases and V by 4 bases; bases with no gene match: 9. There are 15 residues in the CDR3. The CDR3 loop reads CSVVPKTGNNEKLFF. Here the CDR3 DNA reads TGCAGCGTTGTTCCAAAGACAGGGAATAATGAAAAACTGTTTTTT.

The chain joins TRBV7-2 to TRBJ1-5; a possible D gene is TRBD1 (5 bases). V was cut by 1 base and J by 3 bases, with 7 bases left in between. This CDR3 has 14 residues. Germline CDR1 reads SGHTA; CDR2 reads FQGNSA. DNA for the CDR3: TGTGCCAGCAGCTTAGGGGGCGTCAATCAGCCCCAGCATTTT. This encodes CASSLGGVNQPQHF.

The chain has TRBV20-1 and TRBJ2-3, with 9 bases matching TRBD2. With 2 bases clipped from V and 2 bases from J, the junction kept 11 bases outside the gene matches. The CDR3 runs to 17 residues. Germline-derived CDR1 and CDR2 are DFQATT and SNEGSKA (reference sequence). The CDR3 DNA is TGCAGTGCTAGACTTTTTGGGACTAGCTTTGTCACAGATACGCAGTATTTT. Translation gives CSARLFGTSFVTDTQYF.

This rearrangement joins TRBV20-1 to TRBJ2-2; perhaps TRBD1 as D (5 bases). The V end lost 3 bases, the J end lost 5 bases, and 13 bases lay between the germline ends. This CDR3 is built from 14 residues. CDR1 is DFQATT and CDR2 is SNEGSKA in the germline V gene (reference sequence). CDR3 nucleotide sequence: TGCAGTGCTAGGAGCAGGGTGGGGACCGGGGAGCTGTTTTTT. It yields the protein CSARSRVGTGELFF.

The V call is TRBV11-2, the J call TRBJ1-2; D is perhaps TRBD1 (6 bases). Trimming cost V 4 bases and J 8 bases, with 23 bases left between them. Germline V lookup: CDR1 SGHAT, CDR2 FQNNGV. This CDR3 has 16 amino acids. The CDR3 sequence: CASSSIQGPWAGGYTF. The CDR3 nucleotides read TGTGCCAGCAGCTCGATCCAGGGGCCGTGGGCGGGGGGCTACACCTTC.

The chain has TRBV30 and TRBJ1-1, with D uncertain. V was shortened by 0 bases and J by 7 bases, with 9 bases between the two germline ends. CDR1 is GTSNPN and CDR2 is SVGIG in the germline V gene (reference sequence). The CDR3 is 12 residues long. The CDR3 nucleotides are TGTGCCTGGAGTGTACGATGGGTTGAAGCTTTCTTT. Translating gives CAWSVRWVEAFF.

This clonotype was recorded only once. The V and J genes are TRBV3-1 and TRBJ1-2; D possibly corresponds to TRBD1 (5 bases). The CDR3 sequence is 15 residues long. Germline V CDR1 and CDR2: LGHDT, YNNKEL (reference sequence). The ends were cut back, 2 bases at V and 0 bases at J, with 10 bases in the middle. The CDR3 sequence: CASSQRRGPNYGYTF. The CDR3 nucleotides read TGTGCCAGCAGCCAAAGGCGGGGACCTAACTATGGCTACACCTTC.

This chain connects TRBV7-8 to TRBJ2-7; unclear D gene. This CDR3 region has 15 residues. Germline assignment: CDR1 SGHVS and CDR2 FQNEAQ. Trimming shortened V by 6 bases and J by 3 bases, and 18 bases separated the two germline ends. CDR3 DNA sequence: TGTGCCAGCAGTTCACCAAAGGACGGATACTACGAGCAGTACTTC. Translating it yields CASSSPKDGYYEQYF.

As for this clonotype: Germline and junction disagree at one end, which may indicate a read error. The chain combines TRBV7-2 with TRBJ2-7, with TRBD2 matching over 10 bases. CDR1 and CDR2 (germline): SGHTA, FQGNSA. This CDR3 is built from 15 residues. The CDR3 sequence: CASSVGTSEPYAQYF. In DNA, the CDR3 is TGTGCCAGCAGCGTCGGGACTAGCGAGCCCTACGCGCAGTACTTC.

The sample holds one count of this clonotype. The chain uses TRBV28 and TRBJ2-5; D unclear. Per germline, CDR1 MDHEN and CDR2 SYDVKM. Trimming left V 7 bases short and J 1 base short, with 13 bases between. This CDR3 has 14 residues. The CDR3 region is CASTPMAVQETQYF. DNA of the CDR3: TGTGCCAGCACCCCGATGGCAGTCCAAGAGACCCAGTACTTC.

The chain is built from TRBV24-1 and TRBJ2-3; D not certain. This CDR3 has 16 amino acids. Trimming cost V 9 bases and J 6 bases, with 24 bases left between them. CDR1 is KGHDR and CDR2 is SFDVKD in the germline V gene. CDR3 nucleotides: TGTGCCACCTTGCCCGGGTGGGCGCCCGTAACCGATACGCAGTATTTT. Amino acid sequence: CATLPGWAPVTDTQYF.

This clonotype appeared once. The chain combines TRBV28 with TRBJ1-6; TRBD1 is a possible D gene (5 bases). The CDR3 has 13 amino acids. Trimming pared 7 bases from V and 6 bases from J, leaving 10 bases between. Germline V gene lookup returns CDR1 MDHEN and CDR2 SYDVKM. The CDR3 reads CASIQGSNSPLHF. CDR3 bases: TGTGCCAGCATCCAGGGCTCTAATTCACCCCTCCACTTT. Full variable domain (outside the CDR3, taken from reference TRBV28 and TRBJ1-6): DVKVTQSSRYLVKRTGEKVFLECVQDMDHENMFWYRQDPGLGLRLIYFSYDVKMKEKGDIPEGYSVSREKKERFSLILESASTNQTSMYLCASIQGSNSPLHFGNGTRLTVT.

The CDR3 spells CSARDPGQGVRETQYF. The CDR3 DNA reads TGCAGTGCTAGAGATCCAGGACAGGGGGTGAGGGAGACCCAGTACTTC. The V gene is TRBV20-1, the J gene TRBJ2-5; 10 bases align to TRBD1. Germline V gives CDR1 DFQATT, CDR2 SNEGSKA (reference sequence). V shed 0 bases, J shed 5 bases, and the junction held 9 bases outside the gene matches. CDR3 length equals 16 residues.